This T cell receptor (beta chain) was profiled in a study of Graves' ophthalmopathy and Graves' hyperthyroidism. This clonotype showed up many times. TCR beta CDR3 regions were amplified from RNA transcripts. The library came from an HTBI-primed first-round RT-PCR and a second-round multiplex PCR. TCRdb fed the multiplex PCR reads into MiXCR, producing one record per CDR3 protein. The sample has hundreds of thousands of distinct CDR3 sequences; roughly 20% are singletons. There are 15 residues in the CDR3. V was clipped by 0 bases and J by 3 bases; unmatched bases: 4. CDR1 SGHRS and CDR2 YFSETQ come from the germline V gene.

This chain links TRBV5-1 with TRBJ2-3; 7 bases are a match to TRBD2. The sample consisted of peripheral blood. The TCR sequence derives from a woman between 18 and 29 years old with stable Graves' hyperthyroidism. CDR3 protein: CASSLGRLATDTQYF. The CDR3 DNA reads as TGCGCCAGCAGCTTGGGCCGACTAGCTACAGATACGCAGTATTTT. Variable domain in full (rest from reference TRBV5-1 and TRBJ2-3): KAGVTQTPRYLIKTRGQQVTLSCSPISGHRSVSWYQQTPGQGLQFLFEYFSETQRNKGNFPGRFSGRQFSNSRSEMNVSTLELGDSALYLCASSLGRLATDTQYFGPGTRLTVL.